This T cell receptor (beta chain) came from a study of blood T cell repertoires in COVID-19. As for the study in general: In each case, the material was cDNA or gDNA derived from T cells, B-cell-depleted T cells, or PBMCs.

V trimming: 4 bases; J trimming: 2 bases; junction bases outside the gene matches: 9. There are 16 residues in the CDR3. CDR1 SGHDN and CDR2 FVKESK come from the germline V gene. Here immunoSEQ multiplex PCR was the method, and the copy in TCRdb shows in-frame clones only, minus some. There are around 190,000 clones in the sample; about 76% occur only once, and roughly 8.8% lies in the top ten. The origin of this receptor is a woman aged 45-65 years with active or convalescent COVID-19. The V call is TRBV14, the J call TRBJ2-7, with TRBD1 identical over 9 bases. Specimen: peripheral blood. CDR3 region: CASSRYRGLQTYEQYF. CDR3 DNA sequence: TGTGCCAGCAGCCGATACAGGGGGCTCCAAACCTACGAGCAGTACTTC.